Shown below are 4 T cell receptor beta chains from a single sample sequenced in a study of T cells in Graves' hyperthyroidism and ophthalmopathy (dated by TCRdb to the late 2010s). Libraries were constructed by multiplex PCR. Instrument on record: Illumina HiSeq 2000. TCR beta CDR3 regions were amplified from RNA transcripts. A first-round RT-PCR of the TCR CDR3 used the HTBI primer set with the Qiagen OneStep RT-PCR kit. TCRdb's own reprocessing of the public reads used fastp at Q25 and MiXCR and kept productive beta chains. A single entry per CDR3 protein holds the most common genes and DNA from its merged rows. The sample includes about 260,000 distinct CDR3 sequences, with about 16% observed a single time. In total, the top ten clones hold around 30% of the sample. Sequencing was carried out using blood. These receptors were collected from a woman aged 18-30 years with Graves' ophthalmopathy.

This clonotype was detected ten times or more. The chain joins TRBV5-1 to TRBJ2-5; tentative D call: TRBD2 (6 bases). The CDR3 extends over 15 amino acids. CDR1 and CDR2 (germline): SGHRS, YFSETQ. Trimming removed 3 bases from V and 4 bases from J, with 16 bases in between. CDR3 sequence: CASSSNPLAGETQYF. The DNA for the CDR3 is TGCGCCAGCAGCTCTAACCCACTAGCTGGAGAGACCCAGTACTTC.

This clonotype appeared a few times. The CDR3 protein is CASSEVGGPGQGDSLHF. In DNA, the CDR3 is TGCGCCAGCAGTGAGGTTGGCGGGCCAGGCCAAGGGGATTCCCTCCACTTT. The V call is TRBV10-2, the J call TRBJ1-6; tentatively, D is TRBD1 (5 bases). The V and J ends lost 2 bases and 14 bases respectively, with 25 bases between them. Looked up from germline, CDR1 is WSHSY and CDR2 is SAAADI. The CDR3 sequence is 17 residues long.

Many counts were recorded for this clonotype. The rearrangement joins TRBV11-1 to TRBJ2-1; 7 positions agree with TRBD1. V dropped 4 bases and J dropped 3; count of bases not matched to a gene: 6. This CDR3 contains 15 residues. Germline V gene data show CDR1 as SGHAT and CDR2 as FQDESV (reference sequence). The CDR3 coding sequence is TGTGCCAGCAGCTACCTTCAGGGGGTCTACAATGAGCAGTTCTTC. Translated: CASSYLQGVYNEQFF.

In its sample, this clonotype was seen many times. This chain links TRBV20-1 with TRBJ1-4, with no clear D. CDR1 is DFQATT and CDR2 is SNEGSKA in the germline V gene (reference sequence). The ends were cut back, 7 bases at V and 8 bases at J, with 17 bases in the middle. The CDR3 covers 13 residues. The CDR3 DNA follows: TGCAGTGTCCTGAGCCCTACGGGGGAAAAACTGTTTTTT. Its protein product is CSVLSPTGEKLFF.